The rows below give T cell receptor beta chains drawn from one sample of a study of identical twins. TCRdb ran MiXCR on the 5' RACE reads and lists one entry per CDR3 protein. Here the sample spans 150,000 or so distinct CDR3 sequences, approximately 3.5% being singletons. Sequencing was performed on memory T cells sorted from blood. The receptors originated from a man aged 18 to 30 in good health. The CDR3 runs from the conserved cysteine through the conserved F or W. Fields, in order: J gene, V gene, clone size, CDR3 protein. Size is omitted from some rows. Given values are once, few, many or a class for expanded clones.

J gene: TRBJ1-4
V gene: TRBV6-1
clone size: .
CDR3 protein: CASGRPSEKLFF

J gene: TRBJ2-1
V gene: TRBV4-2
clone size: many
CDR3 protein: CASSQDSGGYEQFF

J gene: TRBJ2-1
V gene: TRBV6-2/TRBV6-3
clone size: many
CDR3 protein: CASNPQPPNEQFF

J gene: TRBJ1-3
V gene: TRBV5-1
clone size: many
CDR3 protein: CASSLAVTGAGNTIYF

J gene: TRBJ1-2
V gene: TRBV6-1
clone size: many
CDR3 protein: CASSGKPVIYGYTF

J gene: TRBJ2-1
V gene: TRBV20-1
clone size: many
CDR3 protein: CSAREKTSRAGKQFF

J gene: TRBJ1-5
V gene: TRBV12-3/TRBV12-4
clone size: many
CDR3 protein: CASRLRGGNQPQHF

J gene: TRBJ1-1
V gene: TRBV11-3
clone size: few
CDR3 protein: CASSFGPQMNTEAFF

J gene: TRBJ2-1
V gene: TRBV9
clone size: many
CDR3 protein: CASSVRDSKQFF

J gene: TRBJ2-2
V gene: TRBV7-8
clone size: many
CDR3 protein: CASSSRTGTTGELFF

J gene: TRBJ2-3
V gene: TRBV5-1
clone size: many
CDR3 protein: CASSPTTGMRTDTQYF

J gene: TRBJ1-1
V gene: TRBV20-1
clone size: many
CDR3 protein: CSAKPGVTEAFF

J gene: TRBJ1-2
V gene: TRBV18
clone size: many
CDR3 protein: CASSPPGGKGYTF

J gene: TRBJ2-5
V gene: TRBV20-1
clone size: many
CDR3 protein: CSATSGPKETQYF

J gene: TRBJ2-1
V gene: TRBV20-1
clone size: many
CDR3 protein: CSAPSGEGGYNEQFF

J gene: TRBJ1-2
V gene: TRBV20-1
clone size: many
CDR3 protein: CSARVVGQGGGYTF

J gene: TRBJ2-3
V gene: TRBV13
clone size: few
CDR3 protein: CASSLFHGSGRFNTQYF

J gene: TRBJ2-5
V gene: TRBV2
clone size: many
CDR3 protein: CASSALIRTSGRGQETQYF

J gene: TRBJ1-6
V gene: TRBV27
clone size: many
CDR3 protein: CASSWGTGGDSPLHF

J gene: TRBJ2-4
V gene: TRBV27
clone size: many
CDR3 protein: CASSLDGAWAKNIQYF

J gene: TRBJ2-1
V gene: TRBV2
clone size: many
CDR3 protein: CASSERDRQFF

J gene: TRBJ2-5
V gene: TRBV29-1
clone size: many
CDR3 protein: CSSGKGGPAETQYF

J gene: TRBJ2-1
V gene: TRBV12-3/TRBV12-4
clone size: many
CDR3 protein: CASRALAGELLYNEQFF

J gene: TRBJ2-1
V gene: TRBV12-3/TRBV12-4
clone size: many
CDR3 protein: CASSFSSGSNNEQFF

J gene: TRBJ2-3
V gene: TRBV5-1
clone size: many
CDR3 protein: CASSKEPGLAGTDTQYF

J gene: TRBJ2-1
V gene: TRBV12-3/TRBV12-4
clone size: many
CDR3 protein: CASTETGSSYNEQFF

J gene: TRBJ2-7
V gene: TRBV20-1
clone size: many
CDR3 protein: CSEAGTDSYEQYF

J gene: TRBJ2-2
V gene: TRBV7-3
clone size: .
CDR3 protein: CASAPGTGELFF

J gene: TRBJ2-4
V gene: TRBV5-4
clone size: .
CDR3 protein: CASSLDKNIQYF

J gene: TRBJ1-5
V gene: TRBV6-1
clone size: many
CDR3 protein: CASSRGGFLVGNQPQHF

J gene: TRBJ2-1
V gene: TRBV5-5
clone size: many
CDR3 protein: CASSLTPGQTNEQFF

J gene: TRBJ2-7
V gene: TRBV7-6
clone size: many
CDR3 protein: CASSLGASGRYEQYF

J gene: TRBJ2-1
V gene: TRBV30
clone size: few
CDR3 protein: CAFLAGGPVNEQFF

J gene: TRBJ2-3
V gene: TRBV20-1
clone size: many
CDR3 protein: CSARERGSGTDTQYF

J gene: TRBJ2-5
V gene: TRBV20-1
clone size: many
CDR3 protein: CSAPRGGRETQYF

J gene: TRBJ2-1
V gene: TRBV5-5
clone size: many
CDR3 protein: CASSRQTDNEQFF